This T cell receptor beta chain came from a study of blood T cell repertoires in COVID-19. In the authors' workflow: Amplifying reference gene primers gave estimates of nucleated cell counts. Here immunoSEQ multiplex PCR was the method, and the copy in TCRdb shows in-frame clones only, minus some. That table is the source of V, J and clone size, and D and trimming were worked out from the DNA. The data hold about 200,000 clones, with 70% to 90% observed a single time. V shed 2 bases, J shed 6 bases, and the junction held 7 bases outside the gene matches. The length of the CDR3 is 15 residues. Germline-derived CDR1 and CDR2 are SGHTA and FQGNSA.

The rearrangement links TRBV7-2 to TRBJ2-7; 10 nucleotides match TRBD1. Sequenced: peripheral blood. The clonotype was recovered from an elderly woman with acute or convalescent COVID-19. The CDR3 protein is CASSLRQGAGPEQYF. CDR3 DNA sequence: TGTGCCAGCAGCTTACGACAGGGGGCTGGCCCCGAGCAGTACTTC.